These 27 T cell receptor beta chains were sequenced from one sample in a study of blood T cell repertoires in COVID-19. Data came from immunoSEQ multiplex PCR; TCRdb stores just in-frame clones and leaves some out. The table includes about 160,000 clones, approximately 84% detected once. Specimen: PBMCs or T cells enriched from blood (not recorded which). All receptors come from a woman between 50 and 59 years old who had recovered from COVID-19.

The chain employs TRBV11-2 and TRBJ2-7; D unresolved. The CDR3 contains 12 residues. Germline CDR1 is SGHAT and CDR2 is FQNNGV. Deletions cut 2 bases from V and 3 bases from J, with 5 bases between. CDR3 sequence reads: CASSLSGYEQYF. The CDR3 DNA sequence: TGTGCCAGCAGCTTATCAGGCTACGAGCAGTACTTC.

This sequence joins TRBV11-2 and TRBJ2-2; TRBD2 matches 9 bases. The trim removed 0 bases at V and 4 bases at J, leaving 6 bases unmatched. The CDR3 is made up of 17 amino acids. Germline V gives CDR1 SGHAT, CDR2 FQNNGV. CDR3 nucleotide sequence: TGTGCCAGCAGCTTAGATAGCGGGAGTTGGGCCACCGGGGAGCTGTTTTTT. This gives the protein CASSLDSGSWATGELFF.

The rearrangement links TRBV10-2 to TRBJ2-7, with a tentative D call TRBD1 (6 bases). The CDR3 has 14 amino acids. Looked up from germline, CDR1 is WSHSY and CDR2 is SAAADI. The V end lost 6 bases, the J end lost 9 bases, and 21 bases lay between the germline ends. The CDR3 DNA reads TGCGCCAGCAGCGACTACCTACAGGGTAACGGGCAGTACTTC. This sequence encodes CASSDYLQGNGQYF.

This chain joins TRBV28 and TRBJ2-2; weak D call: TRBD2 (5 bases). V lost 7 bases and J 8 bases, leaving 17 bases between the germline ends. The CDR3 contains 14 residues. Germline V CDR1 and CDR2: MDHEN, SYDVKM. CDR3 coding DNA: TGTGCCAGCACCAAAGGAGGACCGATAGGGGAGCTGTTTTTT. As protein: CASTKGGPIGELFF.

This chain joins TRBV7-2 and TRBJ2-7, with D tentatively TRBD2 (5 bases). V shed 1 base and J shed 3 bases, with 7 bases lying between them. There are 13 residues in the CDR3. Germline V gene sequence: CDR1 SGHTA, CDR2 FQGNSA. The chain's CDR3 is CASSLGENYEQYF. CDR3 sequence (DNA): TGTGCCAGCAGCTTAGGGGAGAACTACGAGCAGTACTTC.

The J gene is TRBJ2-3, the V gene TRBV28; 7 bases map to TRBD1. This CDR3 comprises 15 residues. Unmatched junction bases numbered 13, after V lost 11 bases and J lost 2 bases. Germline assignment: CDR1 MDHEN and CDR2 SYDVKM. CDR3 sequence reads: CASESGQENTDTQYF. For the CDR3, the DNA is TGTGCCTCAGAGAGCGGACAGGAGAACACAGATACGCAGTATTTT.

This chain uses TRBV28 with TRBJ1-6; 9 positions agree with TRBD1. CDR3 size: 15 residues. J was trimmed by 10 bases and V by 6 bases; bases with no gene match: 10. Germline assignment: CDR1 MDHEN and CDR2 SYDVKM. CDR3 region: CASSRRTGENSPLHF. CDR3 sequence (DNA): TGTGCCAGCAGCCGAAGGACAGGGGAAAACTCACCCCTCCACTTT.

CDR3 nucleotides: TGTGCCAGTAGTAGTCCAGGCGGGAGAGGCGACGAGCAGTACTTC. This sequence encodes CASSSPGGRGDEQYF. V usage is TRBV19 and J usage is TRBJ2-7, with 7 bases aligning to TRBD2. V lost 4 bases to trimming and J lost 5 bases; unmatched junction nucleotides: 11. The CDR3 totals 15 residues. Germline V CDR1 and CDR2: LNHDA, SQIVND (reference sequence).

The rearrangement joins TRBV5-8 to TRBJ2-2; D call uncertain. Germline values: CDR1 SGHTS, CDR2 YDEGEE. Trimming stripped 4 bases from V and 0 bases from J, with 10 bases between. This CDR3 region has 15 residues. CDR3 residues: CASSRISANTGELFF. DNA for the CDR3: TGTGCCAGCAGCAGAATAAGCGCGAACACCGGGGAGCTGTTTTTT.

The chain's CDR3 is CASSPGTGGNTIYF. The CDR3 nucleotides read TGTGCCAGCAGCCCCGGGACTGGAGGAAACACCATATATTTT. The rearrangement links TRBV5-5 to TRBJ1-3; perhaps TRBD1 as D (5 bases). CDR3 length: 14 residues. Trimming left V 4 bases short and J 4 bases short, with 12 bases between. Germline values: CDR1 SGHKS, CDR2 YYEKEE (reference sequence).

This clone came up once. The CDR3 DNA reads TGTGCCAGCAGGATTAGCGGGAGGGATACGCAGTATTTT. This sequence encodes CASRISGRDTQYF. The chain couples TRBV12-3 or TRBV12-4 to TRBJ2-3; 10 nucleotides line up with TRBD2. The length of the CDR3 is 13 residues. With V trimmed by 6 bases and J by 6 bases, 3 bases remained unmatched.

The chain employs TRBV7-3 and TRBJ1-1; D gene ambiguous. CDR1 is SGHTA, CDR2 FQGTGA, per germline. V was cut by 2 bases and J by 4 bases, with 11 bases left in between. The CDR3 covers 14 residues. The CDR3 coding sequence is TGTGCCAGCAGCTTACTGGGCCCGAGCACTGAAGCTTTCTTT. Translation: CASSLLGPSTEAFF. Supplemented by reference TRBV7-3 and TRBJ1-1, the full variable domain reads GAGVSQTPSNKVTEKGKYVELRCDPISGHTALYWYRQSLGQGPEFLIYFQGTGAADDSGLPNDRFFAVRPEGSVSTLKIQRTERGDSAVYLCASSLLGPSTEAFFGQGTRLTVV.

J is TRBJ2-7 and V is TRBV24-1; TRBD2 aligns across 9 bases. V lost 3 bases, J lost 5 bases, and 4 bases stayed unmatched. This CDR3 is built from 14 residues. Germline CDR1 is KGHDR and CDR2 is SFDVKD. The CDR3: CATSDPRGGDEQYF. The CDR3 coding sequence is TGTGCCACCAGTGATCCCCGCGGGGGGGACGAGCAGTACTTC.

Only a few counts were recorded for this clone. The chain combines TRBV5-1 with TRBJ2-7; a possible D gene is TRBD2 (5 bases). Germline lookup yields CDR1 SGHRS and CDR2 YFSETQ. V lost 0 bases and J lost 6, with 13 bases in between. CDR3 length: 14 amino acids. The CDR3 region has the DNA TGCGCCAGCAGCTTGGCCGTGTCGGCGGGCGAGCAGTACTTC. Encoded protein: CASSLAVSAGEQYF.

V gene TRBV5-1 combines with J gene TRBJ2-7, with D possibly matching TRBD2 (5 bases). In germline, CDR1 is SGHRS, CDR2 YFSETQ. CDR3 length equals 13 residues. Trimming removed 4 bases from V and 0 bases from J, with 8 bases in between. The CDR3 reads CASSISDSYEQYF. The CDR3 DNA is TGCGCCAGCAGCATTAGCGACTCCTACGAGCAGTACTTC.

The CDR3 sequence: CAWSLQSSGNNEQYF. The CDR3 DNA reads TGTGCCTGGAGTCTTCAGTCTAGCGGGAATAACGAGCAGTACTTC. The chain employs TRBV30 and TRBJ2-7; 9 nucleotides line up with TRBD2. Looked up from germline, CDR1 is GTSNPN and CDR2 is SVGIG (reference sequence). Losses at the gene ends were 2 bases for V and 5 bases for J; bases not matched to a gene: 10. CDR3 size: 15 residues. The whole variable domain, remainder taken from reference TRBV30 and TRBJ2-7, is SQTIHQWPATLVQPVGSPLSLECTVEGTSNPNLYWYRQAAGRGLQLLFYSVGIGQISSEVPQNLSASRPQDRQFILSSKKLLLSDSGFYLCAWSLQSSGNNEQYFGPGTRLTVT.

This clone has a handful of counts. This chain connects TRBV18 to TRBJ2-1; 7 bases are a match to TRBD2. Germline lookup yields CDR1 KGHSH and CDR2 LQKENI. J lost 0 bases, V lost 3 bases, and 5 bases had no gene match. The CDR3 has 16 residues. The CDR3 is CASSPGTIDSYNEQFF. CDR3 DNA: TGTGCCAGCTCACCCGGGACTATTGACTCCTACAATGAGCAGTTCTTC.

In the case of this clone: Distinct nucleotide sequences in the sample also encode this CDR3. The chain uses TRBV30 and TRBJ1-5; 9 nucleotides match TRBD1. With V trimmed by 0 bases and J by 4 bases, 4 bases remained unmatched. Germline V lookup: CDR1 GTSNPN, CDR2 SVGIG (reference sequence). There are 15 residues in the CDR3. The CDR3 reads CAWSVLGQGNQPQHF. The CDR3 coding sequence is TGTGCCTGGAGTGTACTTGGACAGGGGAATCAGCCCCAGCATTTT.

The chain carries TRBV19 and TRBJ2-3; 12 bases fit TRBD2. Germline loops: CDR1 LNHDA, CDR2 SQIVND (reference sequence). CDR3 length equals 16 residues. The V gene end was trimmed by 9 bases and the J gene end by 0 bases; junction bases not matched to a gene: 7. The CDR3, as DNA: TGTGCCAGCGGACTAGCGGGGAAAAAGAGCACAGATACGCAGTATTTT. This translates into CASGLAGKKSTDTQYF.

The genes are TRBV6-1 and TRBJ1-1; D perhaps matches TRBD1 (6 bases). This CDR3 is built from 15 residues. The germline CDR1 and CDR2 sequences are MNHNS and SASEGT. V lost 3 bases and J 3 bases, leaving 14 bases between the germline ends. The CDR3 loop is CASSDYRDKDTEAFF. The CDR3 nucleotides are TGTGCCAGCAGTGATTACAGGGACAAGGACACTGAAGCTTTCTTT.

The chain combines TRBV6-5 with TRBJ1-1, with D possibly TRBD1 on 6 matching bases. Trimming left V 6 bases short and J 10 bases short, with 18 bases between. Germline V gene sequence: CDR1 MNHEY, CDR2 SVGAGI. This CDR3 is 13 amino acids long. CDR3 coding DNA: TGTGCCAGCAGACCCTCAGGGGTAAAGGTAGCTTTCTTT. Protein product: CASRPSGVKVAFF.

The CDR3 nucleotides read TGTGCCAGCAGCCAGAAGTTGGGCGGGAGGAATGAGCAGTTCTTC. Residues: CASSQKLGGRNEQFF. The gene calls are TRBV7-9 and TRBJ2-1; 8 bases line up with TRBD2. CDR1 and CDR2 (germline): SEHNR, FQNEAQ (reference sequence). V shed 5 bases and J 7 bases; nucleotides not matched to a gene: 10. CDR3 length: 15 amino acids. Full variable domain (rest looked up from reference TRBV7-9 and TRBJ2-1): DTGVSQNPRHKITKRGQNVTFRCDPISEHNRLYWYRQTLGQGPEFLTYFQNEAQLEKSRLLSDRFSAERPKGSFSTLEIQRTEQGDSAMYLCASSQKLGGRNEQFFGPGTRLTVL.

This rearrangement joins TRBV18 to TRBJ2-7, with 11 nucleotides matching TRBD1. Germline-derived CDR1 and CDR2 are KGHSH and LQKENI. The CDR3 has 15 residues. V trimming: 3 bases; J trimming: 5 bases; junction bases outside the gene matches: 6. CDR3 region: CASSPGQGGPHEQYF. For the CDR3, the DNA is TGTGCCAGCTCACCGGGACAGGGGGGACCCCACGAGCAGTACTTC.

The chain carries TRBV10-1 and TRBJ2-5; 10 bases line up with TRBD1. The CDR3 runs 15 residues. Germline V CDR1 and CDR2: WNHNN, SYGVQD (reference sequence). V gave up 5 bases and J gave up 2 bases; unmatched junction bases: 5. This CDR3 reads CASSPDRGQQETQYF. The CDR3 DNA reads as TGCGCCAGCAGTCCCGACAGGGGGCAGCAAGAGACCCAGTACTTC.

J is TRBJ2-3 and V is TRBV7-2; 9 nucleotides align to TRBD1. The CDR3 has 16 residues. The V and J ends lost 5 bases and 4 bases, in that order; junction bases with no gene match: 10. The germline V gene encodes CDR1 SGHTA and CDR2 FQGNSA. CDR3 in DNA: TGTGCCAGCAGCGGGGGGGGACAGGGTTACCCAGATACGCAGTATTTT. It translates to CASSGGGQGYPDTQYF.

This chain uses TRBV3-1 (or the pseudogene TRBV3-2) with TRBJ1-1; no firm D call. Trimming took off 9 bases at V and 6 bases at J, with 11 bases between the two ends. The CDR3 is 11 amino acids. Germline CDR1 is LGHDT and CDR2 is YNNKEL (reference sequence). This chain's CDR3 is CARAPRPEAFF. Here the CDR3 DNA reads TGTGCCAGGGCGCCCAGGCCTGAAGCTTTCTTT.

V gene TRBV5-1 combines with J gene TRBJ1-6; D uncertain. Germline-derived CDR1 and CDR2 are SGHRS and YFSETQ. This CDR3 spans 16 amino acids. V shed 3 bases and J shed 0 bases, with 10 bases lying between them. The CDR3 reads CASSSEYSSYNSPLHF. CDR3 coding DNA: TGCGCCAGCAGCTCAGAATACAGCTCCTATAATTCACCCCTCCACTTT. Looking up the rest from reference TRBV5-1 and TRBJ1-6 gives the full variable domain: KAGVTQTPRYLIKTRGQQVTLSCSPISGHRSVSWYQQTPGQGLQFLFEYFSETQRNKGNFPGRFSGRQFSNSRSEMNVSTLELGDSALYLCASSSEYSSYNSPLHFGNGTRLTVT.